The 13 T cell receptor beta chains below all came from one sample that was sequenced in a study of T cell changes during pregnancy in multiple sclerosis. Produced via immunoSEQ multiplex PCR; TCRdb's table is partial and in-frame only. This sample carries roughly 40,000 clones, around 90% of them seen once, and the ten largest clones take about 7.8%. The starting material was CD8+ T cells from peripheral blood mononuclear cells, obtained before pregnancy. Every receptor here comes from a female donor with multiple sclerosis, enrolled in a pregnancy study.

CDR3 residues: CASSEPGQGGKTQYF. The CDR3 DNA sequence: TGTGCCAGCAGTGAACCGGGACAGGGGGGAAAGACCCAGTACTTC. This rearrangement joins TRBV28 to TRBJ2-5, with 11 bases matching TRBD1. The CDR3 spans 15 residues. CDR1 MDHEN and CDR2 SYDVKM come from the germline V gene. After removal of 5 bases from V and 6 bases from J, the junction contained 8 bases not matched to a gene.

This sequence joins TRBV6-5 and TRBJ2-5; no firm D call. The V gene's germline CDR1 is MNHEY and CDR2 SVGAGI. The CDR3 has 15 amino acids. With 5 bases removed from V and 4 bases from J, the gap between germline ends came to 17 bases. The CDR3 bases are TGTGCCAGCAGTACCGCGGTAGAGTACGGAGAGACCCAGTACTTC. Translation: CASSTAVEYGETQYF.

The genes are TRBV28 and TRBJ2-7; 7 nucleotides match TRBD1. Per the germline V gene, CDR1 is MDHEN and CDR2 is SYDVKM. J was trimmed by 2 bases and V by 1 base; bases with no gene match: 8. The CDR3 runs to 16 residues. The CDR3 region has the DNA TGTGCCAGCAGTTTATCCGGGACAGCTTCCCCCTACGAGCAGTACTTC. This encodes CASSLSGTASPYEQYF.

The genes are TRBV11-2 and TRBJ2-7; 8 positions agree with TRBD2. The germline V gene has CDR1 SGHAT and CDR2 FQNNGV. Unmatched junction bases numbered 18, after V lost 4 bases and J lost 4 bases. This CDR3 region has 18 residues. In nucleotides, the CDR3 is TGTGCCAGCAGCTCCCCCACCTCAAGCGGGAGATCTACTTACGAGCAGTACTTC. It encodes CASSSPTSSGRSTYEQYF.

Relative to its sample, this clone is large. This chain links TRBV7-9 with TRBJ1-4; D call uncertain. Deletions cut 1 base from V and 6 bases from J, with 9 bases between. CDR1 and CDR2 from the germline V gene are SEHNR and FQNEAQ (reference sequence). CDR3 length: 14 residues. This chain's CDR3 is CASSLGALDEKLFF. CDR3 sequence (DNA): TGTGCCAGCAGCTTAGGAGCCTTGGATGAAAAACTGTTTTTT. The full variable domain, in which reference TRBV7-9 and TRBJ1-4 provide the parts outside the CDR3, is DTGVSQNPRHKITKRGQNVTFRCDPISEHNRLYWYRQTLGQGPEFLTYFQNEAQLEKSRLLSDRFSAERPKGSFSTLEIQRTEQGDSAMYLCASSLGALDEKLFFGSGTQLSVL.

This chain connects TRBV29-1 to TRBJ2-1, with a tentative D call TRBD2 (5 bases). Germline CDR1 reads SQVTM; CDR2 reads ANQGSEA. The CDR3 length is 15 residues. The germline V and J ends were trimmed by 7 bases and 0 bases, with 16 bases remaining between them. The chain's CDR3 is CSAILTDSSYNEQFF. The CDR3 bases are TGCAGCGCCATCCTAACGGACTCCTCCTACAATGAGCAGTTCTTC.

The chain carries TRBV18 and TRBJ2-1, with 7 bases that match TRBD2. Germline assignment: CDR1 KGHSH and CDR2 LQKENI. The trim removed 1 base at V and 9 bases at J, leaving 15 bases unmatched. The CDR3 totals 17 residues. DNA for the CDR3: TGTGCCAGCTCACCACTACCTCGAGGAGGTTCGGGAGGTGAGCAGTTCTTC. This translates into CASSPLPRGGSGGEQFF.

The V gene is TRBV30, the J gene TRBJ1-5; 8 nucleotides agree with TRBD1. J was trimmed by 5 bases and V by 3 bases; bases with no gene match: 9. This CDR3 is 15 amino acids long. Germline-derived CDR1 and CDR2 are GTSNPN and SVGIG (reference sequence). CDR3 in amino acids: CAWSETTGDYQPQHF. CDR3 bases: TGTGCCTGGAGCGAGACGACAGGGGATTATCAGCCCCAGCATTTT.

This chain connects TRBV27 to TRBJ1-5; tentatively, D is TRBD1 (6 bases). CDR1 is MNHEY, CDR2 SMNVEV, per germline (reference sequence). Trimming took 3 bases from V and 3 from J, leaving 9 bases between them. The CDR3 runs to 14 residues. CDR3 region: CASSLTGTNQPQHF. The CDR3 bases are TGTGCCAGCAGTTTGACAGGAACCAATCAGCCCCAGCATTTT.

The CDR3 spells CALRTLQGSLPLHF. The DNA of the CDR3 is TGTGCCTTAAGGACCCTACAGGGCTCCCTACCCCTCCACTTT. The genes are TRBV30 and TRBJ1-6; tentative D call: TRBD1 (6 bases). Deletions cut 7 bases from V and 12 bases from J, with 22 bases between. The CDR3 spans 14 residues. Germline-derived CDR1 and CDR2 are GTSNPN and SVGIG (reference sequence).

The CDR3 here is CASSARQGTQETQYF. In DNA, the CDR3 is TGTGCCAGCAGCGCCCGACAGGGGACCCAAGAGACCCAGTACTTC. This chain links TRBV7-3 with TRBJ2-5, with TRBD1 identical over 8 bases. With 5 bases clipped from V and 1 base from J, the junction kept 6 bases outside the gene matches. This CDR3 has 15 residues. CDR1 and CDR2 (germline): SGHTA, FQGTGA. Using reference TRBV7-3 and TRBJ2-5 for the parts outside the CDR3, the full variable domain is GAGVSQTPSNKVTEKGKYVELRCDPISGHTALYWYRQSLGQGPEFLIYFQGTGAADDSGLPNDRFFAVRPEGSVSTLKIQRTERGDSAVYLCASSARQGTQETQYFGPGTRLLVL.

CDR3 in DNA: TGTGCCAGCAGCTTAGCGTTGTCTGGGGCGGTCCAAGAGACCCAGTACTTC. It is translated as CASSLALSGAVQETQYF. The chain uses TRBV11-1 and TRBJ2-5, with D possibly TRBD1 on 5 matching bases. The V and J ends lost 0 bases and 1 base respectively, with 15 bases between them. CDR1 is SGHAT and CDR2 is FQDESV in the germline V gene (reference sequence). The CDR3 spans 17 residues.

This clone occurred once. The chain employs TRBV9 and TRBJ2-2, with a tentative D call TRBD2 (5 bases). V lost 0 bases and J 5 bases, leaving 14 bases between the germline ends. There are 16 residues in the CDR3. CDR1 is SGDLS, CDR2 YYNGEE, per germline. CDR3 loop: CASSVGWERETGELFF. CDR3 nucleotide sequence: TGTGCCAGCAGCGTAGGGTGGGAGAGGGAAACCGGGGAGCTGTTTTTT.